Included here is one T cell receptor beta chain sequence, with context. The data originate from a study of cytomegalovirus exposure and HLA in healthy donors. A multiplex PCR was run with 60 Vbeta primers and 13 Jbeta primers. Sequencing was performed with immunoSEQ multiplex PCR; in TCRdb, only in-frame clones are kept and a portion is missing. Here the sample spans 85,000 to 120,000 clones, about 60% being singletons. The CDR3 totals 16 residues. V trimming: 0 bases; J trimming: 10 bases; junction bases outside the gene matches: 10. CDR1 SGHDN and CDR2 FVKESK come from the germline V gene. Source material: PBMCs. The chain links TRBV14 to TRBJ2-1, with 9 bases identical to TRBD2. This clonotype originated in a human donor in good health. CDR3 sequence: CASSQEGGLAGEEQFF. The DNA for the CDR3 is TGTGCCAGCAGCCAAGAGGGCGGGTTAGCGGGAGAGGAGCAGTTCTTC.